This T cell receptor beta chain was obtained from a study of blood T cell repertoires in COVID-19 (dated by TCRdb to between 2020 and 2021). The study in broad terms: Samples from collaborators originated in the United States, Italy and Spain and spanned both the acute and convalescent phases of COVID-19. Where available, HLA class I and class II types were taken from metadata supplied by the sample provider and were not determined by assay-based typing. The samples were drawn from the first 160 participants of the ongoing ImmuneRACE study and from 1,254 subjects provided by 6 global collaborators. A freely available public database, intended as a resource for researchers studying the immune response to SARS-CoV-2, is where the repertoires were released. The dataset comprised deeply sampled blood TCRbeta repertoires from subjects exposed to, actively infected with, or recovered from COVID-19. The prospective study material was composed of cDNA or gDNA derived from T cells, B-cell-depleted T cells, or PBMCs. Nearly every sample came with metadata listing a de-identified subject ID, COVID-19 status, age in years and sex. Points the paper makes about the study in general: How much clinical and demographic metadata was included differed by source and by participant, and the metadata was provided uncurated.

TCRbeta CDR3 regions were amplified from genomic DNA by means of the immunoSEQ Assay, a bias-controlled multiplex PCR. The published analysis was carried out like this. The number of nucleated cells in each sample was estimated from the amplification of reference gene primers within the assay. To quantify the absolute abundance of each unique TCRbeta CDR3 rearrangement, sequence reads were collapsed and filtered. For each sample, productive Simpson clonality was calculated as the square root of Simpson's diversity index across productive rearrangements. TCRdb obtained this table from immuneACCESS and retained in-frame rearrangements with V and J assigned. These tables miss some clones; where compared with another copy, unresolved V genes account for less than half of the shortfall, and the remainder is unexplained. V, J and clone size reflect that table, while D and trimming were determined from the DNA. The sample table records under 450,000 clones; over 80% of these occur just once. The top ten clones comprise about 5.4% of the sample.

After removal of 8 bases from V and 7 bases from J, the junction retains 6 bases not matched to a gene. According to the germline V gene (reference sequence), CDR1 reads SGHNT and CDR2 reads YYREEE. The CDR3 covers 12 residues, taking in both the cysteine and the phenylalanine. Of the read, only the CDR3 DNA is kept; its 36 bases are in frame from base 1. Comment on this clone: It lacks a known antigen. The input lacks base qualities; no much larger clone sits a single base away.

Participants in the prospective study were enrolled through a virtual design, were aged roughly 18 to 100 years, and lived in about 25 United States geographic areas. Cohort assignment in the prospective study relied on participant-reported clinical history from a screening survey and a study questionnaire. ImmuneRACE Cohort 3 recovered participants were defined by two consecutive negative NP/OP PCR tests, healthcare professional clearance, or symptom resolution. In the prospective study, mobile phlebotomists collected whole blood, serum and a nasopharyngeal or oropharyngeal swab from each participant. Additional blood draws and questionnaires over an approximately two-month period could optionally be provided by prospective study participants. Blood samples from the prospective study were shipped frozen or at room temperature prior to DNA extraction.

The sequence links TRBV5-4 to TRBJ2-1, with 7 central nucleotides matching TRBD2. This TCR came from a woman aged 45-59 years who had recovered from COVID-19. Material: PBMCs or T cells enriched from blood (not recorded which). The CDR3: CASSLAVNEQFF. The nucleotide sequence is TGTGCCAGTAGCCTAGCGGTTAATGAGCAGTTCTTC.